This entry lists 20 T cell receptor beta chains sequenced from one sample in a study of control samples from healthy donors and cancer patients. Sequencing was performed with immunoSEQ multiplex PCR; in TCRdb, only in-frame clones are kept and a portion is missing. The table lists tens of thousands of clones, about 87% of them singletons. The sample consisted of PBMCs. The receptors originated from a woman in her forties with lung cancer.

With regard to this clone: At one end the junction does not follow the germline gene, possibly because of a read error. The rearrangement links TRBV2 to TRBJ1-2; D perhaps matches TRBD1 (5 bases). Germline-derived CDR1 and CDR2 are SNHLY and FYNNEI. This CDR3 has 13 amino acids. CDR3 region: CASSRGRDYDYTF. The CDR3 nucleotides are TGTGCCAGCTCGCGAGGTCGGGACTATGACTACACCTTC. The full variable domain, completed using reference TRBV2 and TRBJ1-2, is EPEVTQTPSHQVTQMGQEVILRCVPISNHLYFYWYRQILGQKVEFLVSFYNNEISEKSEIFDDQFSVERPDGSNFTLKIRSTKLEDSAMYFCASSRGRDYDYTFGSGTRLTVV.

The rearrangement joins TRBV19 to TRBJ1-5; perhaps TRBD1 as D (5 bases). CDR3 size: 15 residues. V was shortened by 7 bases and J by 4 bases, with 17 bases between the two germline ends. Per germline, CDR1 LNHDA and CDR2 SQIVND (reference sequence). CDR3: CASKKEHGGNQPQHF. In DNA form, the CDR3 reads TGTGCCAGTAAAAAGGAGCATGGGGGGAATCAGCCCCAGCATTTT.

The chain couples TRBV12-3 or TRBV12-4 to TRBJ2-1; 7 bases are shared with TRBD1. With 7 bases clipped from V and 15 bases from J, the junction kept 9 bases outside the gene matches. This CDR3 spans 11 amino acids. DNA of the CDR3: TGTGCCAGCACTCAGGGACAGCCGATGTTCTTC. Translating it yields CASTQGQPMFF.

The chain employs TRBV4-1 and TRBJ2-1, with D uncertain. Germline-derived CDR1 and CDR2 are MGHRA and YSYEKL. The CDR3 runs to 12 residues. Trimming cost V 1 base and J 7 bases, with 5 bases left between them. The CDR3 here is CASSQVVNEQFF. DNA for the CDR3: TGCGCCAGCAGCCAAGTAGTGAATGAGCAGTTCTTC.

The rearrangement joins TRBV20-1 to TRBJ1-2; 7 bases fit TRBD1. The germline gives CDR1 DFQATT, CDR2 SNEGSKA (reference sequence). Trimming cost V 3 bases and J 2 bases; bases outside gene matches: 9. The CDR3 is made up of 15 amino acids. This CDR3 reads CSASDRADRNYGYTF. The DNA for the CDR3 is TGCAGTGCTAGTGATAGGGCGGACAGGAACTATGGCTACACCTTC.

The chain uses TRBV24-1 and TRBJ2-2; D possibly matches TRBD1 or TRBD2 (7 bases each). The CDR3 length is 15 residues. Germline CDR1 reads KGHDR; CDR2 reads SFDVKD. Between the trimmed V and J ends, which lost 1 base and 9 bases, there was a span of 14 bases. CDR3 sequence reads: CATSDLGEGARELFF. The CDR3 DNA reads TGTGCCACCAGTGATTTAGGGGAGGGGGCACGGGAGCTGTTTTTT.

The J gene is TRBJ1-5, the V gene TRBV19; a weak D match, TRBD1 (5 bases). V was cut by 4 bases and J by 0 bases, with 10 bases left in between. Germline CDR1 LNHDA, CDR2 SQIVND (reference sequence). The CDR3 contains 15 residues. This chain's CDR3 is CASSKTVFSNQPQHF. Here the CDR3 DNA reads TGTGCCAGTAGTAAGACAGTGTTTAGCAATCAGCCCCAGCATTTT.

CDR3 nucleotide sequence: TGTGCCAGCAGCTTCCCGGGACAGGGAAAGTACGAGCAGTACTTC. Amino acids: CASSFPGQGKYEQYF. V usage is TRBV7-9 and J usage is TRBJ2-7; TRBD1 aligns across 9 bases. The CDR3 covers 15 residues. Germline assignment: CDR1 SEHNR and CDR2 FQNEAQ (reference sequence). V lost 3 bases to trimming and J lost 4 bases; unmatched junction nucleotides: 7.

The chain has TRBV30 and TRBJ1-2, with 10 nucleotides matching TRBD1. This CDR3 has 14 amino acids. Trimming removed 4 bases from V and 1 base from J; junction bases left unmatched: 3. Germline CDR1 is GTSNPN and CDR2 is SVGIG (reference sequence). The CDR3 DNA reads TGTGCCTGGAACCGGGACAGGGGTAACTATGGCTACACCTTC. This encodes CAWNRDRGNYGYTF.

The chain employs TRBV25-1 and TRBJ2-7; no definite D call. This CDR3 spans 13 amino acids. Per the germline V gene, CDR1 is MGHDK and CDR2 is SYGVNS. The V end was cut by 4 bases, the J end by 1 base, with 8 bases between. CDR3 bases: TGTGCCAGCAGTGCGCTGGGGTCCTACGAGCAGTACTTC. It codes for CASSALGSYEQYF.

This chain joins TRBV11-3 and TRBJ2-7; D unclear. The CDR3 has 13 amino acids. Trimming took 0 bases from V and 6 from J, leaving 9 bases between them. The germline V gene has CDR1 SGHNT and CDR2 YENEEA. Written as DNA, the CDR3 is TGTGCCAGCAGCTTAGACGTGGTTGGCGAGCAGTACTTC. Translating it yields CASSLDVVGEQYF.

V usage is TRBV15 and J usage is TRBJ2-4; 10 bases are a match to TRBD1. After removal of 5 bases from V and 8 bases from J, the junction contained 12 bases not matched to a gene. CDR1 and CDR2 (germline): LNHNV, YYDKDF (reference sequence). CDR3 length: 16 residues. CDR3 nucleotide sequence: TGTGCCACCAGCTCCGGGACAGGGGTTTCAGCGTACATTCAGTACTTC. Its translation is CATSSGTGVSAYIQYF.

The chain uses TRBV18 and TRBJ1-5; 7 bases match TRBD1. The junction had 4 bases not matched to a gene; V was cut back by 8 bases and J by 3 bases. Germline CDR1 is KGHSH and CDR2 is LQKENI. The CDR3 covers 13 residues. Written as DNA, the CDR3 is TGTGCCAGCAGACAGGGAATCAATCAGCCCCAGCATTTT. The encoded protein is CASRQGINQPQHF.

In this sample, this clone turned up once. The chain is built from TRBV7-8 and TRBJ1-3, with D tentatively TRBD1 (6 bases). Per the germline V gene, CDR1 is SGHVS and CDR2 is FQNEAQ. The CDR3 spans 15 residues. The V and J ends lost 3 bases and 0 bases respectively, with 9 bases between them. The CDR3 region has the DNA TGTGCCAGCAGCTTGACAGGTCCCTCTGGAAACACCATATATTTT. It translates to CASSLTGPSGNTIYF.

V is TRBV7-3 and J is TRBJ1-5; no reliable D call. The CDR3 runs to 13 residues. Germline CDR1 is SGHTA and CDR2 is FQGTGA. Trimming pared 6 bases from V and 4 bases from J, leaving 10 bases between. The CDR3 bases are TGTGCCAGCAGTATAGGCCGGAATCAGCCCCAGCATTTT. Translated: CASSIGRNQPQHF.

Written as DNA, the CDR3 is TGTGCCAGCAGTCCGACTAGCGGGGGGGCGGATGAGCAGTTCTTC. Translation: CASSPTSGGADEQFF. The chain joins TRBV6-5 to TRBJ2-1; 14 nucleotides agree with TRBD2. V gave up 5 bases and J gave up 8 bases; unmatched junction bases: 5. Germline CDR1 and CDR2: MNHEY and SVGAGI. The CDR3 length is 15 residues.

The chain carries TRBV7-8 and TRBJ1-1; possible D gene TRBD1, 6 bases. Germline V gives CDR1 SGHVS, CDR2 FQNEAQ. The CDR3 extends over 14 amino acids. V was trimmed by 5 bases and J by 4 bases, leaving 14 bases between them. For the CDR3, the DNA is TGTGCCAGCAGCATACTCAACAGGGCCACTGAAGCTTTCTTT. It is translated as CASSILNRATEAFF.

This chain connects TRBV7-3 to TRBJ2-1; no clear D gene. The CDR3 is 12 amino acids. Germline lookup yields CDR1 SGHTA and CDR2 FQGTGA. Trimming removed 5 bases from V and 9 bases from J, with 11 bases in between. The CDR3 nucleotides are TGTGCCAGCAGCCAAGGGATGGGTGAGCAGTTCTTC. Translated, it gives CASSQGMGEQFF.

This clone was recorded only once. The chain's CDR3 is CASSPVGVYGYTF. The CDR3 bases are TGTGCCAGCAGTCCCGTGGGAGTCTATGGCTACACCTTC. V gene TRBV12-3 or TRBV12-4 combines with J gene TRBJ1-2; D ambiguous. V shed 5 bases and J shed 4 bases, with 11 bases lying between them. The CDR3 is 13 residues long.

The chain is built from TRBV29-1 and TRBJ2-7; 10 bases map to TRBD1. V was clipped by 6 bases and J by 2 bases; unmatched bases: 10. CDR1 and CDR2 from the germline V gene are SQVTM and ANQGSEA. CDR3 length: 15 amino acids. The CDR3 protein is CSVTLIGTGAYEQYF. CDR3 nucleotides: TGCAGCGTCACCTTAATAGGGACAGGGGCCTACGAGCAGTACTTC.